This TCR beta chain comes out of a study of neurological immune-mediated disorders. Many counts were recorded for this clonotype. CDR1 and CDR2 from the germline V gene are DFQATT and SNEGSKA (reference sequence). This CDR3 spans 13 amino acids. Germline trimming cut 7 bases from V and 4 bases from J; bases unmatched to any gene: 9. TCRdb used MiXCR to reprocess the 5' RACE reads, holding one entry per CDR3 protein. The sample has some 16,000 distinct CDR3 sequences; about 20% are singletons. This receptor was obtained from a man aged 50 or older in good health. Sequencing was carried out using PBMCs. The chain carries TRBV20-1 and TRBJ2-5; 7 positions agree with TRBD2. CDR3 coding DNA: TGCAGTGTCGGGTTCGGCGGGAGAGAGACCCAGTACTTC. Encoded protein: CSVGFGGRETQYF.